Below, 25 T cell receptor beta chains from the same sample are listed, as sequenced in a study of shared clonotypes between healthy human individuals. The data were produced by immunoSEQ multiplex PCR, yet TCRdb's version contains in-frame clones alone and is incomplete. The repertoire includes just over 2,000,000 clones, roughly 94% of them detected once, and 0.1% to 0.15% sits in the top ten. Sequencing input: naive CD4+ T cells sorted from blood. Described subset: CD45RA+ positively selected. The receptor set was obtained from a young man in good health.

V gene TRBV28 combines with J gene TRBJ2-4; the D call may be TRBD1 or TRBD2 (6 bases each). The germline gives CDR1 MDHEN, CDR2 SYDVKM. Trimming took off 6 bases at V and 7 bases at J, with 16 bases between the two ends. This CDR3 spans 14 amino acids. The CDR3 DNA reads TGTGCCAGCAGCCTTCTAGGGGGGAAGAACATTCAGTACTTC. Encoded protein: CASSLLGGKNIQYF.

Turning to this clone: Other nucleotide sequences in the sample specify the same CDR3. The chain employs TRBV6-6 and TRBJ2-7; no clear D. This CDR3 spans 12 amino acids. Trimming left V 0 bases short and J 3 bases short, with 3 bases between. Germline CDR1 and CDR2: MNHNY and SVGAGI (reference sequence). The CDR3: CASSYSFYEQYF. In DNA, the CDR3 is TGTGCCAGCAGTTACTCTTTCTACGAGCAGTACTTC.

The rearrangement links TRBV10-1 to TRBJ2-2; D tentatively fits TRBD1 or TRBD2 (5 bases each). The CDR3 runs to 12 residues. CDR1 WNHNN and CDR2 SYGVQD come from the germline V gene (reference sequence). Trimming took off 6 bases at V and 6 bases at J, with 8 bases between the two ends. The CDR3 DNA reads as TGCGCCAGCAGCAGGGACGCCGGGGAGCTGTTTTTT. Translating it yields CASSRDAGELFF.

The chain joins TRBV19 to TRBJ2-1; D is perhaps TRBD1 (6 bases). The germline gives CDR1 LNHDA, CDR2 SQIVND (reference sequence). The CDR3 spans 12 residues. V was shortened by 9 bases and J by 9 bases, with 15 bases between the two germline ends. DNA of the CDR3: TGTGCCAGCGCCAGGGGCGAGGGTGAGCAGTTCTTC. Translating gives CASARGEGEQFF.

V and J are TRBV6-6 and TRBJ1-1; 7 bases line up with TRBD1. The germline V gene has CDR1 MNHNY and CDR2 SVGAGI (reference sequence). V gave up 5 bases and J gave up 5 bases; unmatched junction bases: 11. The CDR3 length is 15 residues. The CDR3 bases are TGTGCCAGCAGTACTCTGGGAGGGGGCGGAACTGAAGCTTTCTTT. Translation gives CASSTLGGGGTEAFF.

For the CDR3, the DNA is TGTGCCAGTAGTGGCGGGGCTTGGGGCATTGAAAAACTGTTTTTT. Its translation: CASSGGAWGIEKLFF. V and J are TRBV19 and TRBJ1-4; D may be TRBD1 (5 bases). This CDR3 has 15 residues. V was clipped by 5 bases and J by 7 bases, with 17 bases between them. CDR1 is LNHDA and CDR2 is SQIVND in the germline V gene (reference sequence).

Concerning this clone itself: Other DNA sequences of this sample code for an identical CDR3. J is TRBJ2-5 and V is TRBV6-1, with 8 nucleotides matching TRBD2. V dropped 5 bases and J dropped 5; count of bases not matched to a gene: 1. The V gene's germline CDR1 is MNHNS and CDR2 SASEGT. The CDR3 is 12 residues long. CDR3 nucleotides: TGTGCCAGCAGTCGGGGGGGGGAGACCCAGTACTTC. Translated, it gives CASSRGGETQYF.

The V call is TRBV5-4, the J call TRBJ1-1, with D hard to call. V dropped 2 bases and J dropped 1 base, with 6 bases sitting between them. The CDR3 sequence is 13 residues long. From germline, CDR1 is SGHNT and CDR2 YYREEE (reference sequence). CDR3 region: CASSFGPNTEAFF. CDR3 nucleotides: TGTGCCAGCAGCTTCGGACCGAACACTGAAGCTTTCTTT.

V and J are TRBV7-9 and TRBJ1-1; TRBD1 matches 10 bases. V gave up 6 bases and J gave up 4 bases; unmatched junction bases: 11. The germline gives CDR1 SEHNR, CDR2 FQNEAQ (reference sequence). The CDR3 covers 16 residues. This chain's CDR3 is CASRSGTGVWGTEAFF. CDR3 in DNA: TGTGCCAGCAGATCCGGGACAGGGGTGTGGGGCACTGAAGCTTTCTTT.

The V call is TRBV5-4, the J call TRBJ1-6; D is uncertain. The CDR3 spans 14 residues. The ends were cut back, 4 bases at V and 7 bases at J, with 12 bases in the middle. Germline-derived CDR1 and CDR2 are SGHNT and YYREEE (reference sequence). The DNA of the CDR3 is TGTGCCAGCAGCCGCCAAGAAAGGAATTCACCCCTCCACTTT. The encoded protein is CASSRQERNSPLHF.

Concerning this clone itself: In the same sample, other DNA sequences code for this CDR3. J is TRBJ2-1 and V is TRBV5-1; 8 bases are shared with TRBD2. The junction had 7 bases not matched to a gene; V was cut back by 3 bases and J by 2 bases. Germline CDR1 reads SGHRS; CDR2 reads YFSETQ. CDR3 length: 16 amino acids. The CDR3 DNA sequence: TGCGCCAGCAGCTCTAGCACTAGCGGTACCTACAATGAGCAGTTCTTC. This sequence encodes CASSSSTSGTYNEQFF.

The chain is built from TRBV4-3 and TRBJ2-7; 8 bases map to TRBD1. V lost 5 bases to trimming and J lost 2 bases; unmatched junction nucleotides: 11. The CDR3 contains 16 residues. Germline lookup yields CDR1 LGHNA and CDR2 YSLEER. The CDR3 is CASSEMRTGLTYEQYF. CDR3 nucleotide sequence: TGCGCCAGCAGCGAAATGCGGACAGGGCTAACCTACGAGCAGTACTTC.

This clone has a single count. V is TRBV5-4 and J is TRBJ2-2, with TRBD1 identical over 8 bases. The germline V gene has CDR1 SGHNT and CDR2 YYREEE (reference sequence). The CDR3 spans 14 residues. The J segment lost 6 bases and the V segment lost 4 bases, leaving 5 bases of the junction unmatched. CDR3 coding DNA: TGTGCCAGCAGCCCCCCGGACAGGGCCGGGGAGCTGTTTTTT. Its translation: CASSPPDRAGELFF.

The chain has TRBV14 and TRBJ1-5, with no clear D. The CDR3 runs to 13 residues. V was pared by 1 base and J by 5 bases, with 6 bases between. The germline gives CDR1 SGHDN, CDR2 FVKESK. Here the CDR3 DNA reads TGTGCCAGCAGCCAAGGGGCAGATCAGCCCCAGCATTTT. It specifies CASSQGADQPQHF.

V usage is TRBV13 and J usage is TRBJ2-1; 9 nucleotides match TRBD1. The V gene's germline CDR1 is PRHDT and CDR2 FYEKMQ (reference sequence). This CDR3 has 15 residues. Germline trimming cut 3 bases from V and 4 bases from J; bases unmatched to any gene: 4. The CDR3 loop reads CASSFGDRVYNEQFF. CDR3 DNA: TGTGCCAGCAGCTTTGGGGACAGGGTTTACAATGAGCAGTTCTTC. Looking up the rest from reference TRBV13 and TRBJ2-1 gives the full variable domain: AAGVIQSPRHLIKEKRETATLKCYPIPRHDTVYWYQQGPGQDPQFLISFYEKMQSDKGSIPDRFSAQQFSDYHSELNMSSLELGDSALYFCASSFGDRVYNEQFFGPGTRLTVL.

The J gene is TRBJ2-1, the V gene TRBV10-3; D is uncertain. The CDR3 has 13 residues. CDR1 is ENHRY and CDR2 is SYGVKD in the germline V gene. Trimming cost V 10 bases and J 5 bases, with 15 bases left between them. The CDR3 nucleotides are TGTGCCAACGCAGACGGATTCCACAATGAGCAGTTCTTC. It codes for CANADGFHNEQFF.

The rearrangement uses TRBV7-9 and TRBJ1-4; D may be TRBD1 (6 bases). V shed 5 bases and J shed 7 bases, with 14 bases lying between them. The CDR3 loop spans 14 amino acids. Per the germline V gene, CDR1 is SEHNR and CDR2 is FQNEAQ (reference sequence). The CDR3 DNA follows: TGTGCCAGCAGCATAACAGGGTCAGGTGAAAAACTGTTTTTT. Protein sequence: CASSITGSGEKLFF.

The V and J genes are TRBV18 and TRBJ2-5, with 9 bases lining up with TRBD1. V was pared by 2 bases and J by 3 bases, with 10 bases of the junction left unmatched. Germline V gene sequence: CDR1 KGHSH, CDR2 LQKENI. The CDR3 consists of 17 residues. The CDR3 region has the DNA TGTGCCAGCTCACCATTTCTCCTCCGGGACAGGGAAGAGACCCAGTACTTC. This encodes CASSPFLLRDREETQYF.

The chain uses TRBV11-2 and TRBJ1-3, with D possibly TRBD1 on 6 matching bases. The CDR3 is made up of 14 amino acids. V shed 5 bases and J shed 0 bases, with 8 bases lying between them. The germline V gene encodes CDR1 SGHAT and CDR2 FQNNGV. The DNA of the CDR3 is TGTGCCAGCAGCATGGACAGCTCTGGAAACACCATATATTTT. Protein: CASSMDSSGNTIYF.

The J gene is TRBJ2-4, the V gene TRBV18; TRBD1 might be the D (5 bases). Deletions cut 2 bases from V and 5 bases from J, with 7 bases between. There are 13 residues in the CDR3. Germline V gene data show CDR1 as KGHSH and CDR2 as LQKENI. The CDR3 DNA follows: TGTGCCAGCTCACCAACAGGCCAAAACATTCAGTACTTC. Its protein is CASSPTGQNIQYF.

Details on this clone: The same CDR3 can be traced to other DNA sequences in this sample. The CDR3 nucleotides read TGTGCCATCAGTGAGGGACTAGCGGGGGGCTACGAGCAGTACTTC. Protein sequence: CAISEGLAGGYEQYF. This chain links TRBV10-3 with TRBJ2-7; 14 positions match TRBD2. The CDR3 is 15 amino acids. The V and J ends lost 2 bases and 3 bases, in that order; junction bases with no gene match: 0. Germline V gene lookup returns CDR1 ENHRY and CDR2 SYGVKD.

This chain connects TRBV5-6 to TRBJ1-2; D is undetermined. The CDR3 length is 15 residues. V was cut by 3 bases and J by 8 bases, with 20 bases left in between. Per germline, CDR1 SGHDT and CDR2 YYEEEE. The CDR3 loop is CASSSRGGVGYGYTF. In nucleotides, the CDR3 is TGTGCCAGCAGCTCCCGTGGTGGGGTTGGCTACGGCTACACCTTC.

The V call is TRBV28, the J call TRBJ1-4; D uncertain. Trimming took off 4 bases at V and 0 bases at J, with 9 bases between the two ends. CDR1 is MDHEN, CDR2 SYDVKM, per germline. The CDR3 extends over 15 amino acids. The CDR3 nucleotides read TGTGCCAGCAGTTATGCGGGTTCAACTAATGAAAAACTGTTTTTT. As protein: CASSYAGSTNEKLFF.

The chain links TRBV5-1 to TRBJ2-7; D tentatively reads TRBD1 or TRBD2 (5 bases each). Germline V gives CDR1 SGHRS, CDR2 YFSETQ. V lost 4 bases and J lost 4, with 15 bases in between. This CDR3 is built from 14 residues. This CDR3 is CASSGDGLRYEQYF. The CDR3, as DNA: TGCGCCAGCAGCGGGGACGGTCTACGGTACGAGCAGTACTTC.

CDR3 nucleotide sequence: TGTGCCACAAGGGGACAGGGGGCGACTGAAGCTTTCTTT. Protein sequence: CATRGQGATEAFF. This rearrangement joins TRBV6-6 to TRBJ1-1; 12 nucleotides align to TRBD1. The CDR3 covers 13 residues. CDR1 is MNHNY, CDR2 SVGAGI, per germline (reference sequence). With 10 bases clipped from V and 5 bases from J, the junction kept 5 bases outside the gene matches.